Shown below are 16 T cell receptor beta chains from a single sample sequenced in a study of CD8+ T cells in alopecia areata. It was cDNA, reverse transcribed from extracted RNA, that served as the sequencing template. Sequenced by immunoSEQ multiplex PCR; TCRdb stores in-frame clones only, minus some. The data contain about 210,000 clones, about two fifths of them singletons. Treatment denoted: oral pan-JAK inhibitor, 5-10 mg twice daily. Sequenced here: CD4+ T cells sorted from blood, sampled between weeks 30 and 35, from a patient treated with tofacitinib. These receptors came from a human donor with alopecia areata.

There are a few counts of this clone. V is TRBV27 and J is TRBJ1-2, with TRBD1 matching 11 bases. The CDR3 spans 16 residues. Germline V gene sequence: CDR1 MNHEY, CDR2 SMNVEV (reference sequence). V lost 3 bases to trimming and J lost 2 bases; unmatched junction nucleotides: 5. The CDR3 protein is CASSFLGQGANYGYTF. DNA for the CDR3: TGTGCCAGCAGTTTTCTCGGACAGGGGGCCAACTATGGCTACACCTTC.

V is TRBV2 and J is TRBJ2-7; no clear D. The V gene lost 2 bases and the J gene lost 0 bases, with 5 bases spanning the gap. The CDR3 consists of 13 residues. Per the germline V gene, CDR1 is SNHLY and CDR2 is FYNNEI. The CDR3 DNA sequence: TGTGCCAGCAGTGAACAGGCCTCCTACGAGCAGTACTTC. The encoded protein is CASSEQASYEQYF.

There are a few counts of this clone. The chain combines TRBV19 with TRBJ1-2; D may be TRBD1 (6 bases). Per the germline V gene, CDR1 is LNHDA and CDR2 is SQIVND (reference sequence). CDR3 length: 15 residues. The ends were cut back, 1 base at V and 5 bases at J, with 14 bases in the middle. CDR3 sequence reads: CASSIGEGGTYGYTF. The CDR3 DNA sequence: TGTGCCAGTAGTATAGGCGAGGGGGGGACGTATGGCTACACCTTC.

Worth noting for this clone: Different DNA sequences within this sample yield the same CDR3. The rearrangement links TRBV5-4 to TRBJ1-1; unclear D gene. V lost 2 bases to trimming and J lost 2 bases, with 1 base between them. Germline lookup yields CDR1 SGHNT and CDR2 YYREEE (reference sequence). The CDR3 is 11 residues long. CDR3: CASSFNTEAFF. The CDR3 DNA follows: TGTGCCAGCAGCTTCAACACTGAAGCTTTCTTT.

This chain uses TRBV11-2 with TRBJ1-2; D not certain. Per germline, CDR1 SGHAT and CDR2 FQNNGV. Trimming took off 5 bases at V and 4 bases at J, with 8 bases between the two ends. The CDR3 extends over 12 amino acids. The CDR3 sequence is CASSRWSYGYTF. The CDR3 nucleotides read TGTGCCAGCAGCCGTTGGAGCTATGGCTACACCTTC.

The chain joins TRBV4-2 to TRBJ2-3; D possibly corresponds to TRBD2 (6 bases). Trimming took 1 base from V and 5 from J, leaving 13 bases between them. Germline V CDR1 and CDR2: LGHNA, YNFKEQ. CDR3 length: 15 amino acids. The DNA for the CDR3 is TGTGCCAGCAGCCAAGGAATGGTGGGGGGAGATACGCAGTATTTT. Residues: CASSQGMVGGDTQYF.

The chain employs TRBV15 and TRBJ1-4; D remains ambiguous. The CDR3 sequence is 15 residues long. V lost 0 bases and J 8 bases, leaving 13 bases between the germline ends. The germline CDR1 and CDR2 sequences are LNHNV and YYDKDF (reference sequence). The CDR3 bases are TGTGCCACCAGCAGAGATGGGCCGGCGGGAGAAAAACTGTTTTTT. This gives the protein CATSRDGPAGEKLFF. The full variable domain, its missing parts supplied by reference TRBV15 and TRBJ1-4, is DAMVIQNPRYQVTQFGKPVTLSCSQTLNHNVMYWYQQKSSQAPKLLFHYYDKDFNNEADTPDNFQSRRPNTSFCFLDIRSPGLGDTAMYLCATSRDGPAGEKLFFGSGTQLSVL.

The chain carries TRBV15 and TRBJ2-7; tentative D call: TRBD1 (6 bases). Trimming removed 0 bases at V and 7 bases at J, with 13 bases between. Germline CDR1 is LNHNV and CDR2 is YYDKDF (reference sequence). The CDR3 covers 14 residues. CDR3 in amino acids: CATSREGAGREQYF. CDR3 in DNA: TGTGCCACCAGCAGAGAGGGGGCAGGGAGAGAGCAGTACTTC.

This clone appeared a few times. The J gene is TRBJ2-7, the V gene TRBV19; 7 bases agree with TRBD2. The germline gives CDR1 LNHDA, CDR2 SQIVND (reference sequence). V lost 3 bases to trimming and J lost 2 bases; unmatched junction nucleotides: 7. This CDR3 has 15 amino acids. The chain's CDR3 is CASSIQTSRPYEQYF. CDR3 nucleotide sequence: TGTGCCAGTAGTATCCAGACTAGCCGACCCTACGAGCAGTACTTC. Drawing the rest from reference TRBV19 and TRBJ2-7, the complete variable domain is DGGITQSPKYLFRKEGQNVTLSCEQNLNHDAMYWYRQDPGQGLRLIYYSQIVNDFQKGDIAEGYSVSREKKESFPLTVTSAQKNPTAFYLCASSIQTSRPYEQYFGPGTRLTVT.

This chain links TRBV30 with TRBJ1-5; D unclear. The V end lost 0 bases, the J end lost 6 bases, and 12 bases lay between the germline ends. The germline V gene has CDR1 GTSNPN and CDR2 SVGIG (reference sequence). This CDR3 has 14 amino acids. The chain's CDR3 is CAWSVKGVGQPQHF. DNA for the CDR3: TGTGCCTGGAGTGTAAAGGGCGTCGGTCAGCCCCAGCATTTT. Full variable domain (remainder filled in from reference TRBV30 and TRBJ1-5): SQTIHQWPATLVQPVGSPLSLECTVEGTSNPNLYWYRQAAGRGLQLLFYSVGIGQISSEVPQNLSASRPQDRQFILSSKKLLLSDSGFYLCAWSVKGVGQPQHFGDGTRLSIL.

The chain joins TRBV6-6 to TRBJ2-4; D uncertain. The V gene lost 4 bases and the J gene lost 7 bases, with 11 bases spanning the gap. Germline-derived CDR1 and CDR2 are MNHNY and SVGAGI (reference sequence). CDR3 length: 13 amino acids. The CDR3, as DNA: TGTGCCAGCAGTTCCCAGCTCGGTAACATTCAGTACTTC. It translates to CASSSQLGNIQYF.

The V call is TRBV27, the J call TRBJ1-2; D is ambiguous. The germline CDR1 and CDR2 sequences are MNHEY and SMNVEV (reference sequence). V lost 3 bases, J lost 1 base, and 9 bases lay in between. The CDR3 contains 14 residues. The CDR3 here is CASSFSPVNYGYTF. Here the CDR3 DNA reads TGTGCCAGCAGTTTCTCCCCGGTTAACTATGGCTACACCTTC.

V gene TRBV10-2 combines with J gene TRBJ1-5, with no clear D. The V gene's germline CDR1 is WSHSY and CDR2 SAAADI. The CDR3 runs to 15 residues. V lost 5 bases and J lost 6, with 17 bases in between. The CDR3 region has the DNA TGCGCCAGCAGTTGGGCAGTCGGCATCAGTCAGCCCCAGCATTTT. It codes for CASSWAVGISQPQHF.

V usage is TRBV7-2 and J usage is TRBJ1-2; D is uncertain. The V gene lost 8 bases and the J gene lost 0 bases, with 13 bases spanning the gap. This CDR3 is built from 14 residues. Germline V lookup: CDR1 SGHTA, CDR2 FQGNSA. The CDR3 DNA sequence: TGTGCCAGCTCAGGAGACGGAGCTAACTATGGCTACACCTTC. This sequence encodes CASSGDGANYGYTF.

This rearrangement joins TRBV6-6 to TRBJ2-7; the match to TRBD1 covers 7 bases. The germline CDR1 and CDR2 sequences are MNHNY and SVGAGI (reference sequence). V lost 6 bases, J lost 3 bases, and 11 bases stayed unmatched. The CDR3 is 15 residues long. The CDR3 DNA sequence: TGTGCCAGCAGGGGCGACAGGGCTTTAAACTACGAGCAGTACTTC. Translation gives CASRGDRALNYEQYF.

This clone was seen a few times. The gene calls are TRBV19 and TRBJ2-3; D gene ambiguous. Trimming cost V 6 bases and J 0 bases, with 10 bases left between them. The CDR3 contains 14 residues. Germline V gene data show CDR1 as LNHDA and CDR2 as SQIVND (reference sequence). The CDR3 sequence: CASSLTASTDTQYF. CDR3 in DNA: TGTGCCAGTAGCCTAACGGCTAGCACAGATACGCAGTATTTT.